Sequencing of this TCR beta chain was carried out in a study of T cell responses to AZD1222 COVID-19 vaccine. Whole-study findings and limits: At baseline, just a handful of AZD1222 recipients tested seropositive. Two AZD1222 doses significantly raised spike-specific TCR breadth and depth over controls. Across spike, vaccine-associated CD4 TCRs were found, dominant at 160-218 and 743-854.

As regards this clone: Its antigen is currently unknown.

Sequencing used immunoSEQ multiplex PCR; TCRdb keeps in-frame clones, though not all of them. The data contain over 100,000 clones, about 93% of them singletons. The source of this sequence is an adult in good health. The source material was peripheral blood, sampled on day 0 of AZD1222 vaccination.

CDR3 region: CASSQDSSGNTIYF. DNA for the CDR3: TGTGCCAGCAGCCAAGATAGCTCTGGAAACACCATATATTTT. The rearrangement links TRBV3-1 (or the pseudogene TRBV3-2) to TRBJ1-3; D is uncertain. The CDR3 extends over 14 amino acids. V dropped 0 bases and J dropped 0 bases, with 3 bases sitting between them. The germline gives CDR1 LGHDT, CDR2 YNNKEL (reference sequence).